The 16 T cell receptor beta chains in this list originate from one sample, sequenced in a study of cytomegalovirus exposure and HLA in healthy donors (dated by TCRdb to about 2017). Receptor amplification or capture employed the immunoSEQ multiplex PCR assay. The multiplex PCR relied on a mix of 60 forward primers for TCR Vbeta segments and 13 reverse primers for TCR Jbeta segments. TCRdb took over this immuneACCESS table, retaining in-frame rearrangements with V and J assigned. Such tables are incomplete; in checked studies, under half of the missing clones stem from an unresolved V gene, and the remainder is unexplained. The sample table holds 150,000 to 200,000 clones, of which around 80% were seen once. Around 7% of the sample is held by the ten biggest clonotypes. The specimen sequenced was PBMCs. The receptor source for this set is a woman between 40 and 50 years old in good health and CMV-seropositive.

This CDR3 is CASSLAGSGANVLTF. Written as DNA, the CDR3 is TGTGCCAGCAGCTTGGCAGGGTCTGGGGCCAACGTCCTGACTTTC. The V gene is TRBV5-4, the J gene TRBJ2-6; TRBD1 might be the D (5 bases). The ends were cut back, 0 bases at V and 1 base at J, with 5 bases in the middle. Per germline, CDR1 SGHNT and CDR2 YYREEE (reference sequence). The CDR3 loop spans 15 amino acids.

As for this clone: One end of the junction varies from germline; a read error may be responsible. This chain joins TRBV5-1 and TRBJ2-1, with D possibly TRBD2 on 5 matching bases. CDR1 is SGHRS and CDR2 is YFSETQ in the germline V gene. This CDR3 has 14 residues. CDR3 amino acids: CASSLFPFGNEQLF. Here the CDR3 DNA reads TGCGCCAGCAGCTTGTTTCCGTTCGGGAATGAGCAGCTCTTC. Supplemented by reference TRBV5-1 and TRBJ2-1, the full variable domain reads KAGVTQTPRYLIKTRGQQVTLSCSPISGHRSVSWYQQTPGQGLQFLFEYFSETQRNKGNFPGRFSGRQFSNSRSEMNVSTLELGDSALYLCASSLFPFGNEQLFGPGTRLTVL.

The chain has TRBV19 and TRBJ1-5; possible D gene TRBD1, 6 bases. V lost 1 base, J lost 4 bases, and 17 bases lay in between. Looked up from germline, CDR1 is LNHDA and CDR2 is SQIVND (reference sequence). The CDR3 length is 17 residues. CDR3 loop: CASSIGETGKGNQPQHF. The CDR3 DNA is TGTGCCAGTAGTATAGGGGAGACAGGTAAAGGGAATCAGCCCCAGCATTTT.

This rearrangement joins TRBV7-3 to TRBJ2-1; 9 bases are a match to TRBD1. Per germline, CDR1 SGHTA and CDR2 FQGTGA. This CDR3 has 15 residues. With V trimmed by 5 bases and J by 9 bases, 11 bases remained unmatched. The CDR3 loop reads CASSMTGQGFSEQFF. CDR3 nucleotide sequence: TGTGCCAGCAGCATGACGGGACAGGGTTTCAGTGAGCAGTTCTTC.

The CDR3 DNA reads as TGCGCCAGCAGCTTGGGGGGCAGCGGGGAGACCCAGTACTTC. Translation: CASSLGGSGETQYF. This chain connects TRBV5-1 to TRBJ2-5; perhaps TRBD2 as D (6 bases). Germline V gene sequence: CDR1 SGHRS, CDR2 YFSETQ. V was shortened by 0 bases and J by 5 bases, with 11 bases between the two germline ends. This CDR3 has 14 residues.

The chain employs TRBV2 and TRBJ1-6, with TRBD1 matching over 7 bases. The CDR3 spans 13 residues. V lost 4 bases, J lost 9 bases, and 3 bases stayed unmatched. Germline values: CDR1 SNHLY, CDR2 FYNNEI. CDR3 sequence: CASSGDRVSPLHF. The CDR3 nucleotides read TGTGCCAGCAGTGGAGACAGGGTTTCACCCCTCCACTTT.

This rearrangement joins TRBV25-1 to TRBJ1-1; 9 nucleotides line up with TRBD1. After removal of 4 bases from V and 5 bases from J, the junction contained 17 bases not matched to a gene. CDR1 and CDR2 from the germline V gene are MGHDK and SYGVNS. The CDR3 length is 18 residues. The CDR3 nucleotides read TGTGCCAGCAGTGCCCAAACCTCCGGGACAGGGTATTCTACTGAAGCTTTCTTT. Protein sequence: CASSAQTSGTGYSTEAFF.

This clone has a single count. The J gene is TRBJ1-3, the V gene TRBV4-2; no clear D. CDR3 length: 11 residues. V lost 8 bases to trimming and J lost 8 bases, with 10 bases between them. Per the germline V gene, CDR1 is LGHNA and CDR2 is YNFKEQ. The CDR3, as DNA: TGTGCCAGCGGAGCACCCGACACCATATATTTT. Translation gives CASGAPDTIYF.

CDR3 in amino acids: CACHQNGSGGVLYNEQFF. The CDR3 DNA is TGTGCCTGTCATCAAAACGGGAGCGGGGGGGTGCTCTACAATGAGCAGTTCTTC. V gene TRBV30 combines with J gene TRBJ2-1, with 10 nucleotides matching TRBD2. The trim removed 6 bases at V and 3 bases at J, leaving 17 bases unmatched. The CDR3 has 18 amino acids. Germline assignment: CDR1 GTSNPN and CDR2 SVGIG (reference sequence).

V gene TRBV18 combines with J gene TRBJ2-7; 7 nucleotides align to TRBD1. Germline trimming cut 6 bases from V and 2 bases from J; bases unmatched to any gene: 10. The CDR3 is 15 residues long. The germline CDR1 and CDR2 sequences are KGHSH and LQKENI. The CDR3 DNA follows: TGTGCCAGCTCTCCCTCAACGGGGACAGCCTACGAGCAGTACTTC. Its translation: CASSPSTGTAYEQYF. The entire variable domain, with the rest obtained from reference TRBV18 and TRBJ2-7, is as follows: NAGVMQNPRHLVRRRGQEARLRCSPMKGHSHVYWYRQLPEEGLKFMVYLQKENIIDESGMPKERFSAEFPKEGPSILRIQQVVRGDSAAYFCASSPSTGTAYEQYFGPGTRLTVT.

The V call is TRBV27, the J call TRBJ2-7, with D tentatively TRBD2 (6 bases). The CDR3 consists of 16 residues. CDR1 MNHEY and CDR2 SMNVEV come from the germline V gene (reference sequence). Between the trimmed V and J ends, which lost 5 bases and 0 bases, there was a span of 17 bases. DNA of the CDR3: TGTGCCAGCAGTGGCGCTAGGACGCGGGACTCCTACGAGCAGTACTTC. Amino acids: CASSGARTRDSYEQYF.

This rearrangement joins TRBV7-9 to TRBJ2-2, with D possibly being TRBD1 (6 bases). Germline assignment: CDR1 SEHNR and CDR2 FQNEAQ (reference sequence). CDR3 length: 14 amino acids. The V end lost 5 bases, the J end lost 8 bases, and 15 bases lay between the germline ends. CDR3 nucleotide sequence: TGTGCCAGCAGCCTTCAGGGGTTTCGGGGGGAGCTGTTTTTT. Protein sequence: CASSLQGFRGELFF. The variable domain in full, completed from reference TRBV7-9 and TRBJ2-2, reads DTGVSQNPRHKITKRGQNVTFRCDPISEHNRLYWYRQTLGQGPEFLTYFQNEAQLEKSRLLSDRFSAERPKGSFSTLEIQRTEQGDSAMYLCASSLQGFRGELFFGEGSRLTVL.

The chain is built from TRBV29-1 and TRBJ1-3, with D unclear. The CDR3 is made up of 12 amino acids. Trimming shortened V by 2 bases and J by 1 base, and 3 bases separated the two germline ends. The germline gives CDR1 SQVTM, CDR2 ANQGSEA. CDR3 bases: TGCAGCGTTGAAATATCTGGAAACACCATATATTTT. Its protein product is CSVEISGNTIYF. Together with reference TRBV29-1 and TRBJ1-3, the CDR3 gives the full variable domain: SAVISQKPSRDICQRGTSLTIQCQVDSQVTMMFWYRQQPGQSLTLIATANQGSEATYESGFVIDKFPISRPNLTFSTLTVSNMSPEDSSIYLCSVEISGNTIYFGEGSWLTVV.

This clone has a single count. CDR3 protein: CASSLGRLAGGPGEQYF. CDR3 DNA: TGCGCCAGCAGCTTGGGTAGACTAGCGGGGGGACCAGGGGAGCAGTACTTC. This chain connects TRBV5-1 to TRBJ2-7, with 13 nucleotides matching TRBD2. The CDR3 has 17 amino acids. Looked up from germline, CDR1 is SGHRS and CDR2 is YFSETQ. V trimming: 0 bases; J trimming: 7 bases; junction bases outside the gene matches: 10.

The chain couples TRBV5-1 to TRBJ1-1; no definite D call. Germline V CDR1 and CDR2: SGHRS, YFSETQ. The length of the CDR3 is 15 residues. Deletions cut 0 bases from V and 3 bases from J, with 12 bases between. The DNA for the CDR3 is TGCGCCAGCAGCTTGGATCCGGGTAAAGACACTGAAGCTTTCTTT. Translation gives CASSLDPGKDTEAFF.

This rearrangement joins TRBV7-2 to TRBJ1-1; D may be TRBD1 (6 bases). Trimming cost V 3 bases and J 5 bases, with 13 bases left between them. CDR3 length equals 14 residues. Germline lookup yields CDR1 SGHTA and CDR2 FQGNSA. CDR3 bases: TGTGCCAGCAGCTTGGGGGGGCTGGGGACTGAAGCTTTCTTT. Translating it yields CASSLGGLGTEAFF. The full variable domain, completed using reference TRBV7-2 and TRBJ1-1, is GAGVSQSPSNKVTEKGKDVELRCDPISGHTALYWYRQSLGQGLEFLIYFQGNSAPDKSGLPSDRFSAERTGGSVSTLTIQRTQQEDSAVYLCASSLGGLGTEAFFGQGTRLTVV.